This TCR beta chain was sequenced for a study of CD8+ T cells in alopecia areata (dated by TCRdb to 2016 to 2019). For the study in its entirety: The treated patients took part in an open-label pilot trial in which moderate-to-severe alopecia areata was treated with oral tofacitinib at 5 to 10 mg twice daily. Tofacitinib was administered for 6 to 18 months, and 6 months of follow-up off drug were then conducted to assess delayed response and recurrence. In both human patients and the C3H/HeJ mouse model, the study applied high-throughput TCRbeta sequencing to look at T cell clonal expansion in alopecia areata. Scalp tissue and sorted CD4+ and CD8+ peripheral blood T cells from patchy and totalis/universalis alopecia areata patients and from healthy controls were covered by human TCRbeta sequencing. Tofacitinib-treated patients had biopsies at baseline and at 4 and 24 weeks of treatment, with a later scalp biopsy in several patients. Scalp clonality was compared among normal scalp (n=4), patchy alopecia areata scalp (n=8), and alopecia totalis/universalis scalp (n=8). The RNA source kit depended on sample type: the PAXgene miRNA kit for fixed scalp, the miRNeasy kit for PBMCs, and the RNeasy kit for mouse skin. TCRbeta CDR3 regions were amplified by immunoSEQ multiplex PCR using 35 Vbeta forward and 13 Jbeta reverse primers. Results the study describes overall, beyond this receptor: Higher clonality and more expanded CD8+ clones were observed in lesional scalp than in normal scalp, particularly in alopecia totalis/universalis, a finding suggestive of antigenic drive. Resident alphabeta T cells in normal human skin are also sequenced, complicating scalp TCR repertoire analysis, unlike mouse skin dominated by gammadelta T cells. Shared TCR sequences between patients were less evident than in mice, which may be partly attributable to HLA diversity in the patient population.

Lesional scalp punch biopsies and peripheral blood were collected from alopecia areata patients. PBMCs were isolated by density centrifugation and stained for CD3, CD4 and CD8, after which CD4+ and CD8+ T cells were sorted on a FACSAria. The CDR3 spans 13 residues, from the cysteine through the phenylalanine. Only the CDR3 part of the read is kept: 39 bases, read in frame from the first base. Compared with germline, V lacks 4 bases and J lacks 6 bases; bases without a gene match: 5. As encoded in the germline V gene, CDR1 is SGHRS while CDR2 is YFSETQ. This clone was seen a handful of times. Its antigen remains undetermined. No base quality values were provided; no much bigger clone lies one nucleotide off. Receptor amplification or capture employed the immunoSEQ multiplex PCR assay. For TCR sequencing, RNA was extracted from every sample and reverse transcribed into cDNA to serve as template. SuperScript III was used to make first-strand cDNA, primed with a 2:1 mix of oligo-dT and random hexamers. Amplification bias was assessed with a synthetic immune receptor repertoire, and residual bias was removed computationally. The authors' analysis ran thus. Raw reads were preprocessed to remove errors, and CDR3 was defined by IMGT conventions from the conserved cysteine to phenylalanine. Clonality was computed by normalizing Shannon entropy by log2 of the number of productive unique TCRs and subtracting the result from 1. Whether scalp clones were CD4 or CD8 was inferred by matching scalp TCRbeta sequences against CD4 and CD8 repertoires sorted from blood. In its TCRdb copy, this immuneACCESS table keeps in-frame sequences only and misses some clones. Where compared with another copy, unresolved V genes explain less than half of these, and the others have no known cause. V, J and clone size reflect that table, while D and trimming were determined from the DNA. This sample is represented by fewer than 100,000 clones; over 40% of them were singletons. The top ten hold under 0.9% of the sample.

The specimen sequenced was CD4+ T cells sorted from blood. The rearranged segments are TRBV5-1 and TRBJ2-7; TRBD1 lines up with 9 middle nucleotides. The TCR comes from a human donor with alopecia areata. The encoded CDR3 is CASSPTGGGEQYF. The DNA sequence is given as TGCGCCAGCAGCCCAACAGGGGGCGGCGAGCAGTACTTC.